These 21 T cell receptor beta chains share one sample of origin, sequenced in a study of molecular identifiers for immune sequencing clone quantification. TCRdb reanalysed the PCR reads using MiXCR and keeps one entry per CDR3 protein. Here the sample spans around 470,000 distinct CDR3 sequences, 20% to 25% being singletons. Input material: naive CD8+ T cells from blood, with Jurkat cell RNA spiked in. Subset reported: FACS-sorted CD8+CD4-CCR7+CD45RA+ naive T cells. The receptor source for this set is a human donor in good health. Some libraries in this study had Jurkat cell RNA spiked in.

On this clonotype itself: A much larger clone lies a single base off, so this may be a read error. The chain uses TRBV27 and TRBJ2-5; 9 positions agree with TRBD1. Unmatched junction bases numbered 8, after V lost 5 bases and J lost 10 bases. This CDR3 contains 13 residues. CDR1 is MNHEY, CDR2 SMNVEV, per germline (reference sequence). As DNA, the CDR3 is TGTGCCAGCAGTCAAGGGACAGGGTCGGACCAGTACTTC. As protein: CASSQGTGSDQYF.

This clonotype was seen many times. The chain is built from TRBV20-1 and TRBJ2-3; TRBD2 matches at 13 bases. The CDR3 sequence is 17 residues long. Unmatched junction bases numbered 16, after V lost 6 bases and J lost 7 bases. Germline V gene sequence: CDR1 DFQATT, CDR2 SNEGSKA (reference sequence). CDR3 region: CSAPTGLAGVLMNTQYF. The DNA of the CDR3 is TGCAGTGCCCCGACTGGACTAGCGGGAGTCCTTATGAATACGCAGTATTTT.

Comment on this clonotype: A junction end diverges from the germline sequence, so it may reflect a read error. This chain uses TRBV6-5 with TRBJ1-1; D is perhaps TRBD1 (5 bases). The CDR3 extends over 14 amino acids. Per germline, CDR1 MNHEY and CDR2 SVGAGI. CDR3 coding DNA: TGTGCCAGCAGTCCTCTACGAGGTGGGACTGAAACTTTCTTT. It yields the protein CASSPLRGGTETFF.

There are many counts of this clonotype. This chain links TRBV30 with TRBJ2-2; the D is unclear. V was cut by 0 bases and J by 6 bases, with 8 bases left in between. The CDR3 extends over 13 amino acids. Germline V CDR1 and CDR2: GTSNPN, SVGIG (reference sequence). CDR3 sequence reads: CAWSVVKPGELFF. The CDR3 DNA reads as TGTGCCTGGAGTGTAGTGAAGCCCGGGGAGCTGTTTTTT.

V gene TRBV30 combines with J gene TRBJ2-7; TRBD2 is a possible D gene (6 bases). The CDR3 covers 14 residues. Germline values: CDR1 GTSNPN, CDR2 SVGIG (reference sequence). The V end lost 3 bases, the J end lost 3 bases, and 15 bases lay between the germline ends. The DNA for the CDR3 is TGTGCCTGGAGCCCGGGACTCCCCGTCTACGAGCAGTACTTC. Its protein is CAWSPGLPVYEQYF.

This clonotype was counted many times. The chain couples TRBV6-2 or TRBV6-3 to TRBJ1-5; 7 bases match TRBD1. Looked up from germline, CDR1 is MNHEY and CDR2 is SVGEGT. The CDR3 is 16 residues long. V was pared by 6 bases and J by 4 bases, with 12 bases of the junction left unmatched. This CDR3 reads CASRPSGGTPNQPQHF. The CDR3 DNA is TGTGCCAGCAGACCATCAGGGGGGACACCAAATCAGCCCCAGCATTTT.

To note about this clonotype: A single base separates this from a much larger clone, so it may be a read error. The V gene is TRBV27, the J gene TRBJ1-6, with 9 bases fitting TRBD1. Germline V gene data show CDR1 as MNHEY and CDR2 as SMNVEV (reference sequence). This CDR3 spans 15 amino acids. CDR3 DNA sequence: TGTGCCGGCAGTTACGAAGGGACAGGGACTTCACCCCTCCACTTT. Encoded protein: CAGSYEGTGTSPLHF.

This clonotype turned up a few times. The chain uses TRBV30 and TRBJ2-3; D is perhaps TRBD1 (5 bases). With 0 bases removed from V and 7 bases from J, the gap between germline ends came to 11 bases. The CDR3 runs 13 residues. Germline CDR1 GTSNPN, CDR2 SVGIG (reference sequence). The CDR3 DNA reads TGTGCCTGGAGTGTACTTGGGGCAAATACGCAGTATTTT. This translates into CAWSVLGANTQYF.

The CDR3 DNA reads TGTGCCAGCAGTGACTTCCAGGTAATTGGGACTGAAGCTTTCTTT. It codes for CASSDFQVIGTEAFF. V gene TRBV6-5 combines with J gene TRBJ1-1, with unresolved D. This CDR3 has 15 amino acids. The germline V gene has CDR1 MNHEY and CDR2 SVGAGI. The germline V and J ends were trimmed by 5 bases and 5 bases, with 18 bases remaining between them.

Notes on this clonotype: This may be a read error, as it is one base from a much larger clone. The CDR3 here is CSASGFRQENTGELLF. The CDR3 DNA follows: TGCAGTGCTAGTGGGTTCCGACAGGAGAACACCGGGGAGCTGCTTTTT. V usage is TRBV20-1 and J usage is TRBJ2-2, with a weak D call TRBD1 (6 bases). This CDR3 spans 16 amino acids. The germline CDR1 and CDR2 sequences are DFQATT and SNEGSKA (reference sequence).

This clonotype has just a few counts. This chain uses TRBV6-2 or TRBV6-3 with TRBJ2-5; D call uncertain. Germline values: CDR1 MNHEY, CDR2 SVGEGT. The CDR3 is 15 residues long. V was trimmed by 6 bases and J by 4 bases, leaving 18 bases between them. The chain's CDR3 is CASSKTEAQLETQYF. In nucleotides, the CDR3 is TGTGCCAGCAGCAAAACAGAAGCCCAACTAGAGACCCAGTACTTC.

Note on this clonotype: A much larger clone lies a single base off, so this may be a read error. This CDR3 fails to terminate in the conserved phenylalanine or tryptophan, so it likely reflects a read error. The chain carries TRBV5-6 and TRBJ1-5, with 8 bases identical to TRBD1. Germline V gene data show CDR1 as SGHDT and CDR2 as YYEEEE. V lost 3 bases and J lost 7; bases outside the gene matches: 6. This CDR3 region has 14 residues. CDR3 coding DNA: TGTGCCAGCAGCTCCTGGGGGACAGGACAGCCCCAGCATTCT. Translation gives CASSSWGTGQPQHS.

This clonotype occurred many times. The J gene is TRBJ1-1, the V gene TRBV24-1; a weak D match, TRBD1 (5 bases). The CDR3 runs 17 residues. The germline CDR1 and CDR2 sequences are KGHDR and SFDVKD. Trimming pared 4 bases from V and 3 bases from J, leaving 20 bases between. In DNA, the CDR3 is TGTGCCACCAGTGAGGGAGGGGCGAGGGAAATGGACACTGAAGCTTTCTTT. Translated: CATSEGGAREMDTEAFF.

This clonotype occurred many times. The V gene is TRBV12-3 or TRBV12-4, the J gene TRBJ2-3, with D possibly matching TRBD2 (6 bases). The length of the CDR3 is 15 residues. Trimming pared 5 bases from V and 2 bases from J, leaving 14 bases between. The CDR3 here is CASSLGTSTTDTQYF. CDR3 sequence (DNA): TGTGCCAGCAGTCTGGGGACTTCCACCACAGATACGCAGTATTTT.

Remarks on this clonotype: Since the CDR3 does not end with the conserved phenylalanine or tryptophan, this likely comes from a read error. This rearrangement joins TRBV25-1 to TRBJ2-1; D gene unclear. From germline, CDR1 is MGHDK and CDR2 SYGVNS. Trimming removed 5 bases at V and 0 bases at J, with 14 bases between. The CDR3 extends over 16 amino acids. The CDR3 here is CASSPAALSSYNEQFS. The DNA for the CDR3 is TGTGCCAGCAGTCCCGCGGCCCTAAGCTCCTACAATGAGCAGTTCTCC.

The chain combines TRBV30 with TRBJ2-3, with 8 bases fitting TRBD2. Trimming removed 3 bases from V and 1 base from J; junction bases left unmatched: 9. This CDR3 spans 16 amino acids. Germline values: CDR1 GTSNPN, CDR2 SVGIG (reference sequence). The CDR3 DNA is TGTGCCTGGAGCTTCTCTGAGACTAGCGGCACAGATACGCAGTATTTT. Its translation is CAWSFSETSGTDTQYF. The full variable domain, completed using reference TRBV30 and TRBJ2-3, is SQTIHQWPATLVQPVGSPLSLECTVEGTSNPNLYWYRQAAGRGLQLLFYSVGIGQISSEVPQNLSASRPQDRQFILSSKKLLLSDSGFYLCAWSFSETSGTDTQYFGPGTRLTVL.

This clonotype was seen at least ten times. The J gene is TRBJ1-1, the V gene TRBV28, with D possibly matching TRBD1 (5 bases). Trimming pared 7 bases from V and 8 bases from J, leaving 14 bases between. Germline loops: CDR1 MDHEN, CDR2 SYDVKM. CDR3 size: 12 residues. CDR3 DNA sequence: TGTGCCAGCATCAAGGGCGGGACGGAAGCTTTCTTT. Translation: CASIKGGTEAFF.

This clonotype was seen at least ten times. The chain joins TRBV4-1 to TRBJ1-1; D may be TRBD1 (5 bases). CDR1 and CDR2 from the germline V gene are MGHRA and YSYEKL. The CDR3 has 15 amino acids. V lost 1 base and J lost 8, with 17 bases in between. The CDR3 protein is CASSQGGRLGEEAFF. The CDR3 DNA sequence: TGCGCCAGCAGCCAAGGGGGCAGGCTGGGGGAGGAAGCTTTCTTT.

This clonotype was seen only a few times. The chain is built from TRBV12-3 or TRBV12-4 and TRBJ2-5; D gene ambiguous. The CDR3 extends over 15 amino acids. Trimming took 4 bases from V and 0 from J, leaving 12 bases between them. In DNA, the CDR3 is TGTGCCAGCAGTTCCAGAGGACCCTACCAAGAGACCCAGTACTTC. This gives the protein CASSSRGPYQETQYF.

This clonotype was counted at least ten times. This chain connects TRBV25-1 to TRBJ2-7; D unresolved. This CDR3 has 12 residues. Germline values: CDR1 MGHDK, CDR2 SYGVNS. The germline V and J ends were trimmed by 4 bases and 0 bases, with 4 bases remaining between them. This CDR3 reads CASSAISYEQYF. CDR3 bases: TGTGCCAGCAGTGCTATCTCCTACGAGCAGTACTTC.

This clonotype came up many times. The V call is TRBV28, the J call TRBJ2-3; 12 positions agree with TRBD2. With 6 bases clipped from V and 4 bases from J, the junction kept 5 bases outside the gene matches. The CDR3 runs to 15 residues. Germline CDR1 reads MDHEN; CDR2 reads SYDVKM. The CDR3, as DNA: TGTGCCAGCAGCCCGACTAGCGGGAGCTCAGATACGCAGTATTTT. It encodes CASSPTSGSSDTQYF. Full variable domain (remainder filled in from reference TRBV28 and TRBJ2-3): DVKVTQSSRYLVKRTGEKVFLECVQDMDHENMFWYRQDPGLGLRLIYFSYDVKMKEKGDIPEGYSVSREKKERFSLILESASTNQTSMYLCASSPTSGSSDTQYFGPGTRLTVL.